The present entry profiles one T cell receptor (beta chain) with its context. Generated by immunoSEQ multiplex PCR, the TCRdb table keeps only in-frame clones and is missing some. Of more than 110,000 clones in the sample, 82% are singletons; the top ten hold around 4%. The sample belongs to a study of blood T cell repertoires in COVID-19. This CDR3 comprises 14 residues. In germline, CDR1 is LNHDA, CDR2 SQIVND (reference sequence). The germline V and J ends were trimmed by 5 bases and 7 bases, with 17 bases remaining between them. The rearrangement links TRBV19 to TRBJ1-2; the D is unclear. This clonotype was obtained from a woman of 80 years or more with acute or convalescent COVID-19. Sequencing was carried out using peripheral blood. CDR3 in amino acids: CASSVPGPVRGYTF. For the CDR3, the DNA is TGTGCCAGTAGTGTCCCGGGTCCAGTTCGTGGCTACACCTTC.